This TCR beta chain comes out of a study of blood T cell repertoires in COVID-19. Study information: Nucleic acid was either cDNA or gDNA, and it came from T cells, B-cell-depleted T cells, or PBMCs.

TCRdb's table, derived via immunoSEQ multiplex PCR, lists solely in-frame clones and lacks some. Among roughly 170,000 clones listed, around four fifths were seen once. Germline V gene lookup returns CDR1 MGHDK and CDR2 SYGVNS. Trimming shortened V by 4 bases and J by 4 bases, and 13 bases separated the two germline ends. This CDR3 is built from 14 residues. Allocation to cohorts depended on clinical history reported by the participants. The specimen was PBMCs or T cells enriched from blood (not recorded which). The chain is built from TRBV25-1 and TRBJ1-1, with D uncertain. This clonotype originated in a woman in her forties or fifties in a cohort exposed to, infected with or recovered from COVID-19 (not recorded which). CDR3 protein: CASSATGRGTEAFF. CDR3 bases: TGTGCCAGCAGTGCTACCGGGCGGGGCACTGAAGCTTTCTTT.